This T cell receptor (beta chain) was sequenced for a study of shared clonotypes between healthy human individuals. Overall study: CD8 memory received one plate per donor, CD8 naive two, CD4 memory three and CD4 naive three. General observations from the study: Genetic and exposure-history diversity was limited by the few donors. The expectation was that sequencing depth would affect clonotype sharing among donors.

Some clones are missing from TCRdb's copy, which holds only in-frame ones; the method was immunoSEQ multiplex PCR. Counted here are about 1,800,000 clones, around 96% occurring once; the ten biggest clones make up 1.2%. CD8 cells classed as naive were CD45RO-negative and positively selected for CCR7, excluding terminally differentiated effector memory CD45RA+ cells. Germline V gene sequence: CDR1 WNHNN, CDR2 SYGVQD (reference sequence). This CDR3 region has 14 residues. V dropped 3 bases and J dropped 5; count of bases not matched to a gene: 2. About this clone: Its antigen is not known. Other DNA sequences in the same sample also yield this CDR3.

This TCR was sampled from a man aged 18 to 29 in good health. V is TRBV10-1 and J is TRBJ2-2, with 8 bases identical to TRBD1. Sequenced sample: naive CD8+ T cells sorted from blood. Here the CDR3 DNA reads TGCGCCAGCAGTGATACAGGGGGGACCGGGGAGCTGTTTTTT. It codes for CASSDTGGTGELFF.